This TCR beta chain was observed in a study of T cells in Graves' hyperthyroidism and ophthalmopathy. Each patient was aged 18 to 65 and had newly diagnosed hyperthyroidism of under 2 months' duration. TCR beta CDR3 regions were amplified from RNA transcripts. The primer set for the first-round RT-PCR of the TCR CDR3 was HTBI. From the multiplex PCR reads, TCRdb called clonotypes with MiXCR, one entry per CDR3 protein. The sample shows about 840,000 distinct CDR3 sequences, 38% of them seen only once. The table lists this clonotype with a count of one. This receptor was obtained from a man younger than 35 with Graves' hyperthyroidism. Sequenced sample: blood.

For the CDR3, the DNA is TGTGCCAGCAGCTTAAACGAAAACTCTGGGGCCAACGTCCTGACTTTC. It encodes CASSLNENSGANVLTF. This rearrangement joins TRBV7-6 to TRBJ2-6; no clear D. This CDR3 region has 16 residues. Germline assignment: CDR1 SGHVS and CDR2 FNYEAQ. The V end lost 2 bases, the J end lost 0 bases, and 8 bases lay between the germline ends.